These T cell receptor beta chains were read from a single sample in a study of blood T cell repertoires in COVID-19. Generated by immunoSEQ multiplex PCR, the TCRdb table keeps only in-frame clones and is missing some. This table holds about 69,000 clones, roughly 80% found once. The sequencing sample was made of peripheral blood. The receptors stem from a man aged 60 to 75 with acute or convalescent COVID-19. The CDR3 runs from the conserved cysteine through the conserved F or W. D genes are given only for firm matches. The listing skips clone size in some rows; elsewhere it reads once, few, many or a size class.

clone_size: NA; v_call: TRBV27; d_call: TRBD2; j_call: TRBJ2-3; cdr3_nt: TGTGCCAGCAGTTCCGGGACTAGCGTAGATACGCAGTATTTT; cdr3_aa: CASSSGTSVDTQYF
clone_size: NA; v_call: TRBV7-3; d_call: NA; j_call: TRBJ1-1; cdr3_nt: TGTGCCAGCAGCCAAACAGGGATCGGCGATGCTTTCTTT; cdr3_aa: CASSQTGIGDAFF
clone_size: NA; v_call: TRBV6-1; d_call: NA; j_call: TRBJ1-4; cdr3_nt: TGTGCCAGCAGTGAATGGACATATGAAAAACTGTTTTTT; cdr3_aa: CASSEWTYEKLFF
clone_size: NA; v_call: TRBV7-7; d_call: NA; j_call: TRBJ2-7; cdr3_nt: TGTGCTAGCAGCCCGCTCTCCGGGGTCGAGCAGTACTTC; cdr3_aa: CASSPLSGVEQYF
clone_size: many; v_call: TRBV5-1; d_call: TRBD1; j_call: TRBJ2-7; cdr3_nt: TGCGCCAGCAGCTTACAGGGGTCCTACGAGCAGTACTTC; cdr3_aa: CASSLQGSYEQYF
clone_size: few; v_call: TRBV5-4; d_call: NA; j_call: TRBJ2-1; cdr3_nt: TGTGCCAGCAGCTTGTCGGGGGTGAATGAGCAGTTCTTC; cdr3_aa: CASSLSGVNEQFF
clone_size: NA; v_call: TRBV7-2; d_call: TRBD2; j_call: TRBJ2-2; cdr3_nt: TGTGCCAGCAGCTTAGTGCGGGGGGCGAACACCGGGGAGCTGTTTTTT; cdr3_aa: CASSLVRGANTGELFF
clone_size: NA; v_call: TRBV2; d_call: NA; j_call: TRBJ2-7; cdr3_nt: TGTGCCAGCAACTTCGACGGGGACTACGAGCAGTACTTC; cdr3_aa: CASNFDGDYEQYF
clone_size: few; v_call: TRBV9; d_call: TRBD2; j_call: TRBJ2-7; cdr3_nt: TGTGCCAGCAGCGCTACTAGCGGGGGGGACTACGAGCAGTACTTC; cdr3_aa: CASSATSGGDYEQYF
clone_size: few; v_call: TRBV2; d_call: TRBD1; j_call: TRBJ1-5; cdr3_nt: TGTGCCCCCAGGGGGGAAGGCGTGAATCAGCCCCAGCATTTT; cdr3_aa: CAPRGEGVNQPQHF
clone_size: once; v_call: TRBV18; d_call: TRBD2; j_call: TRBJ2-2; cdr3_nt: TGTGCCAGCTCACCTAGCGGGGGCCTCAACACCGGGGAGCTGTTTTTT; cdr3_aa: CASSPSGGLNTGELFF
clone_size: once; v_call: TRBV6-5; d_call: TRBD1; j_call: TRBJ1-2; cdr3_nt: TGTGCCAGCAGTTACCCTGGACAGGGGAATGGCTACACCTTC; cdr3_aa: CASSYPGQGNGYTF
clone_size: NA; v_call: TRBV7-9; d_call: TRBD1; j_call: TRBJ2-2; cdr3_nt: TGTGCCAGCAGCATCCGGGACAGGGGGGACACCGGGGAGCTGTTTTTT; cdr3_aa: CASSIRDRGDTGELFF
clone_size: NA; v_call: TRBV2; d_call: TRBD1; j_call: TRBJ2-7; cdr3_nt: TGTGCCAGCAGAGTAAAAGAGGGGGCAGCCGAGCAGTACTTC; cdr3_aa: CASRVKEGAAEQYF
clone_size: NA; v_call: TRBV7-2; d_call: TRBD2; j_call: TRBJ2-1; cdr3_nt: TGTGCCAGCAGCCCCGGACTAGCGGGGGGGACCAATGAGCAGTTCTTC; cdr3_aa: CASSPGLAGGTNEQFF
clone_size: NA; v_call: TRBV4-2; d_call: NA; j_call: TRBJ1-5; cdr3_nt: TGTGCCAGCAGCCAAGATCTCGGGGGTCTCAATCAGCCCCAGCATTTT; cdr3_aa: CASSQDLGGLNQPQHF
clone_size: few; v_call: TRBV11-2; d_call: TRBD1; j_call: TRBJ1-1; cdr3_nt: TGTGCCAGCAGCTTTCCGGGACAGGGCGCCCTACTGGCAGCTTTCTTT; cdr3_aa: CASSFPGQGALLAAFF
clone_size: NA; v_call: TRBV9; d_call: NA; j_call: TRBJ1-1; cdr3_nt: TGTGCCAGCAGCCCCTCCCAAACGGGGTGGGGAAATCGTCGCACTGAAGCTTTCTTT; cdr3_aa: CASSPSQTGWGNRRTEAFF
clone_size: NA; v_call: TRBV4-2; d_call: TRBD1; j_call: TRBJ1-2; cdr3_nt: TGTGCCAGCAGCACATCAGGACAGGGGGTAAGCTATGGCTACACCTTC; cdr3_aa: CASSTSGQGVSYGYTF
clone_size: NA; v_call: TRBV10-3; d_call: TRBD1; j_call: TRBJ1-2; cdr3_nt: TGTGCCATCAGGGGGGACAGCGAGTGGGGCTACACCTTC; cdr3_aa: CAIRGDSEWGYTF
clone_size: once; v_call: TRBV4-3; d_call: NA; j_call: TRBJ1-1; cdr3_nt: TGCGCCAGCAGCCAAGTTCGGGGAGAAGCTTTCTTT; cdr3_aa: CASSQVRGEAFF
clone_size: NA; v_call: TRBV5-1; d_call: NA; j_call: TRBJ1-4; cdr3_nt: TGCGCCAGCAGTTTAGGACGTACCAGACGGGGGGAAAAACTGTTTTTT; cdr3_aa: CASSLGRTRRGEKLFF
clone_size: NA; v_call: TRBV7-2; d_call: TRBD1; j_call: TRBJ1-5; cdr3_nt: TGTGCCAGCAGCCCACAGGGGGATCAGCCCCAGCATTTT; cdr3_aa: CASSPQGDQPQHF
clone_size: NA; v_call: TRBV6-1; d_call: NA; j_call: TRBJ2-5; cdr3_nt: TGTGCCAGCAGTGAAGGACAGCCTCTTCAAGAGACCCAGTACTTC; cdr3_aa: CASSEGQPLQETQYF
clone_size: NA; v_call: TRBV5-8; d_call: NA; j_call: TRBJ1-2; cdr3_nt: TGTGCCAGCAGCTTGGGTCGGGTTTATGGCTACACCTTC; cdr3_aa: CASSLGRVYGYTF
clone_size: NA; v_call: TRBV5-6; d_call: NA; j_call: TRBJ1-4; cdr3_nt: TGTGCCAGCAGCTGGACACCTAACGGCGAAAAACTGTTTTTT; cdr3_aa: CASSWTPNGEKLFF
clone_size: NA; v_call: TRBV24-1; d_call: NA; j_call: TRBJ2-1; cdr3_nt: TGTGCCACCAGTGAGGCCCTAGCCCCCAATGAGCAGTTCTTC; cdr3_aa: CATSEALAPNEQFF
clone_size: NA; v_call: TRBV6-1; d_call: TRBD2; j_call: TRBJ2-2; cdr3_nt: TGTGCCAGCAGTGAAGTTAGACTAGCGGCTGCGAACACCGGGGAGCTGTTTTTT; cdr3_aa: CASSEVRLAAANTGELFF
clone_size: few; v_call: TRBV7-9; d_call: TRBD1; j_call: TRBJ1-1; cdr3_nt: TGTGCCAGCAGCGCCTCAGGGGGCACTGAAGCTTTCTTT; cdr3_aa: CASSASGGTEAFF
clone_size: few; v_call: TRBV10-2; d_call: NA; j_call: TRBJ2-7; cdr3_nt: TGCGCCAGTGGGCCCGCATCCTACGAGCAGTACTTC; cdr3_aa: CASGPASYEQYF
clone_size: NA; v_call: TRBV5-8; d_call: NA; j_call: TRBJ1-1; cdr3_nt: TGTGCCAGCAGCTTTGACTGGTCGCGGGCGCGACGGACTGAAGCTTTCTTT; cdr3_aa: CASSFDWSRARRTEAFF
clone_size: NA; v_call: TRBV4-2; d_call: NA; j_call: TRBJ2-4; cdr3_nt: TGTGCCAGCAGCCAAGCCGTCGCGAGCAAAAACATTCAGTACTTC; cdr3_aa: CASSQAVASKNIQYF
clone_size: NA; v_call: TRBV11-2; d_call: NA; j_call: TRBJ2-5; cdr3_nt: TGTGCCAGCGAACTTTTGGAGACCCAGTACTTC; cdr3_aa: CASELLETQYF
clone_size: NA; v_call: TRBV9; d_call: TRBD2; j_call: TRBJ2-1; cdr3_nt: TGTGCCAGCAGCCATCCTAGGACTAGCGGGGGGGCCCGGGTAGAGCAGTTCTTC; cdr3_aa: CASSHPRTSGGARVEQFF
clone_size: NA; v_call: TRBV18; d_call: TRBD1; j_call: TRBJ2-5; cdr3_nt: TGTGCCAGCTCACCTTCACTACAGGGGGAAGAGACCCAGTACTTC; cdr3_aa: CASSPSLQGEETQYF
clone_size: NA; v_call: TRBV7-2; d_call: TRBD1; j_call: TRBJ1-1; cdr3_nt: TGTGCCAGCAGCTTAGGCCCCGACAGGGCCGACGAAGCTTTCTTT; cdr3_aa: CASSLGPDRADEAFF
clone_size: NA; v_call: TRBV7-8; d_call: NA; j_call: TRBJ2-1; cdr3_nt: TGTGCCAGCAGTCAGGGGACGGACATCTCCTACAATGAGCAGTTCTTC; cdr3_aa: CASSQGTDISYNEQFF
clone_size: NA; v_call: TRBV20-1; d_call: NA; j_call: TRBJ2-7; cdr3_nt: TGCAGTGCTAGACCGGGTGGAGAGCAGTACTTC; cdr3_aa: CSARPGGEQYF
clone_size: NA; v_call: TRBV6-5; d_call: TRBD1; j_call: TRBJ1-2; cdr3_nt: TGTGCCAGCACCTACAACAGGGGCTATGGCTACACCTTC; cdr3_aa: CASTYNRGYGYTF
clone_size: NA; v_call: TRBV4-1; d_call: NA; j_call: TRBJ1-5; cdr3_nt: TGCGCCAGCAGCCAAGACTTCAATCAGCCCCAGCATTTT; cdr3_aa: CASSQDFNQPQHF
clone_size: NA; v_call: TRBV10-3; d_call: TRBD2; j_call: TRBJ2-1; cdr3_nt: TGTGCCATCAATAGCGGGGGGCTCAATGAGCAGTTCTTC; cdr3_aa: CAINSGGLNEQFF
clone_size: NA; v_call: TRBV4-2; d_call: NA; j_call: TRBJ1-1; cdr3_nt: TGTGCCAGCAGCCAGGGGGCTATGATGAACACTGAAGCTTTCTTT; cdr3_aa: CASSQGAMMNTEAFF
clone_size: NA; v_call: TRBV5-1; d_call: TRBD2; j_call: TRBJ2-1; cdr3_nt: TGCGCCAGCAGCCTGGGACTAGCGGGGGAGGGTGAGCAGTTCTTC; cdr3_aa: CASSLGLAGEGEQFF
clone_size: once; v_call: TRBV12-5; d_call: NA; j_call: TRBJ2-2; cdr3_nt: TGTGCTAGTGGTTACCCCGACTTTTCGAACACCGGGGAGCTGTTTTTT; cdr3_aa: CASGYPDFSNTGELFF
clone_size: NA; v_call: TRBV27; d_call: NA; j_call: TRBJ2-7; cdr3_nt: TGTGCCAGCAGTCAATTGGGACAAGAACACGAGCAGTACTTC; cdr3_aa: CASSQLGQEHEQYF
clone_size: NA; v_call: TRBV6-2/TRBV6-3; d_call: NA; j_call: TRBJ2-7; cdr3_nt: TGTGCCAGCAGTTCTCTGGATGGGGGGGCTTCTTTCGACTACGAGCAGTACTTC; cdr3_aa: CASSSLDGGASFDYEQYF
clone_size: NA; v_call: TRBV6-2/TRBV6-3; d_call: TRBD1; j_call: TRBJ1-5; cdr3_nt: TGTGCCAGCAGTCGCCGAGGACAGGGAAGGGAGCCCCAGCATTTT; cdr3_aa: CASSRRGQGREPQHF